Below are 3 T cell receptor beta chains sequenced from a single sample in a study of blood T cell repertoires in COVID-19. Here immunoSEQ multiplex PCR was the method, and the copy in TCRdb shows in-frame clones only, minus some. The data show tens of thousands of clones, approximately 90% seen once. Sequenced material: peripheral blood. The receptors derive from a middle-aged woman with active COVID-19.

The gene calls are TRBV7-2 and TRBJ1-2; 9 nucleotides line up with TRBD1. This CDR3 has 14 residues. Germline values: CDR1 SGHTA, CDR2 FQGNSA. V was pared by 5 bases and J by 7 bases, with 8 bases of the junction left unmatched. The CDR3 loop is CASSPSPGQGGYTF. The CDR3 bases are TGTGCCAGCAGCCCATCACCGGGACAGGGTGGCTACACCTTC. Together with reference TRBV7-2 and TRBJ1-2, the CDR3 gives the full variable domain: GAGVSQSPSNKVTEKGKDVELRCDPISGHTALYWYRQSLGQGLEFLIYFQGNSAPDKSGLPSDRFSAERTGGSVSTLTIQRTQQEDSAVYLCASSPSPGQGGYTFGSGTRLTVV.

V is TRBV5-3 and J is TRBJ2-3, with 9 bases fitting TRBD2. TRBV5-3 is marked as an open reading frame, function uncertain. V trimming: 4 bases; J trimming: 0 bases; junction bases outside the gene matches: 15. The CDR3 is 19 residues long. The CDR3 reads CARSLRFSGGRISTDTQYF. DNA of the CDR3: TGTGCCAGAAGCCTCCGTTTTAGCGGGGGCCGGATTAGCACAGATACGCAGTATTTT.

The chain couples TRBV5-1 to TRBJ2-7; TRBD2 aligns across 9 bases. Germline V CDR1 and CDR2: SGHRS, YFSETQ. This CDR3 has 17 residues. The V and J ends lost 0 bases and 1 base, in that order; junction bases with no gene match: 8. The DNA for the CDR3 is TGCGCCAGCAGCTTGGGGAATAGCGGGGGTTCATCCTACGAGCAGTACTTC. Residues: CASSLGNSGGSSYEQYF.